The 17 T cell receptor beta chains presented below share a single source sample, sequenced in a study of blood T cell repertoires in COVID-19. Data came from immunoSEQ multiplex PCR; TCRdb stores just in-frame clones and leaves some out. This table holds about 81,000 clones, roughly 89% found once. Material: peripheral blood. The receptor source for this set is a woman older than 75 with active COVID-19.

This CDR3 reads CASSPQLGRGFGNEQFF. The CDR3 region has the DNA TGTGCCAGCAGCCCCCAATTGGGGCGGGGGTTCGGCAATGAGCAGTTCTTC. The chain recombines TRBV5-4 with TRBJ2-1; 7 bases map to TRBD2. The V gene end was trimmed by 4 bases and the J gene end by 6 bases; junction bases not matched to a gene: 16. The CDR3 runs 17 residues. The V gene's germline CDR1 is SGHNT and CDR2 YYREEE (reference sequence).

This clone has more than one count but fewer than ten. Written as DNA, the CDR3 is TGTGCTAGTGCCCGGGGGGATACCCACTATGGCTACACCTTC. Encoded protein: CASARGDTHYGYTF. The chain links TRBV12-5 to TRBJ1-2; D might be TRBD1 (5 bases). This CDR3 has 14 residues. Trimming removed 7 bases from V and 3 bases from J, with 15 bases in between. CDR1 and CDR2 (germline): LGHNT, FRNRAP. Using reference TRBV12-5 and TRBJ1-2 for the parts outside the CDR3, the full variable domain is DARVTQTPRHKVTEMGQEVTMRCQPILGHNTVFWYRQTMMQGLELLAYFRNRAPLDDSGMPKDRFSAEMPDATLATLKIQPSEPRDSAVYFCASARGDTHYGYTFGSGTRLTVV.

Note on this clone: The sample carries other DNA sequences with the same CDR3. The chain couples TRBV6-6 to TRBJ2-7, with a possible D match to TRBD2 (6 bases). This CDR3 is built from 15 residues. V was cut by 0 bases and J by 0 bases, with 9 bases left in between. CDR1 is MNHNY, CDR2 SVGAGI, per germline (reference sequence). As DNA, the CDR3 is TGTGCCAGCAGTTACTCGGGTAGCGGCTCCTACGAGCAGTACTTC. Protein: CASSYSGSGSYEQYF.

The chain employs TRBV28 and TRBJ1-6; D is ambiguous. This CDR3 is built from 15 residues. V lost 1 base and J 0 bases, leaving 4 bases between the germline ends. Germline V CDR1 and CDR2: MDHEN, SYDVKM. This CDR3 is CASSLSSSYNSPLHF. CDR3 DNA sequence: TGTGCCAGCAGTTTATCCAGCTCCTATAATTCACCCCTCCACTTT.

This chain uses TRBV27 with TRBJ2-1, with 9 bases matching TRBD2. The CDR3 sequence is 15 residues long. Germline V gives CDR1 MNHEY, CDR2 SMNVEV (reference sequence). V was pared by 7 bases and J by 5 bases, with 9 bases of the junction left unmatched. The CDR3 DNA reads as TGTGCCAGCACCGTTAGCGGGAGTGTCAACAATGAGCAGTTCTTC. Amino acids: CASTVSGSVNNEQFF.

The chain is built from TRBV18 and TRBJ2-1; 13 nucleotides align to TRBD2. J gave up 7 bases and V 5 bases, and 5 bases lay outside the gene matches. The CDR3 is 15 residues long. Germline assignment: CDR1 KGHSH and CDR2 LQKENI. In DNA form, the CDR3 reads TGTGCCAGCTCATTTACTAGCGGGAGGGAAAATGAGCAGTTCTTC. It translates to CASSFTSGRENEQFF.

The chain is built from TRBV7-6 and TRBJ1-4; possible D gene TRBD1, 5 bases. The CDR3 spans 19 residues. With 5 bases removed from V and 1 base from J, the gap between germline ends came to 23 bases. Germline values: CDR1 SGHVS, CDR2 FNYEAQ. The CDR3 here is CASSPGSRGRAGTNEKLFF. In DNA form, the CDR3 reads TGTGCCAGCAGCCCAGGGTCAAGGGGCAGGGCCGGAACTAATGAAAAACTGTTTTTT.

The V and J genes are TRBV7-3 and TRBJ2-5, with a tentative D call TRBD1 (5 bases). CDR1 SGHTA and CDR2 FQGTGA come from the germline V gene. Deletions cut 2 bases from V and 4 bases from J, with 8 bases between. CDR3 length equals 13 residues. The CDR3 is CASSLGQGETQYF. DNA of the CDR3: TGTGCCAGCAGCTTAGGGCAGGGAGAGACCCAGTACTTC.

The V call is TRBV2, the J call TRBJ1-5; D may be TRBD1 (6 bases). Trimming left V 6 bases short and J 4 bases short, with 16 bases between. The CDR3 has 15 amino acids. Germline V gene lookup returns CDR1 SNHLY and CDR2 FYNNEI. This CDR3 reads CASRLRGGNNQPQHF. The CDR3 DNA reads as TGTGCCAGCAGGCTAAGGGGGGGAAATAATCAGCCCCAGCATTTT.

This chain links TRBV5-4 with TRBJ1-3; possible D gene TRBD1, 6 bases. This CDR3 contains 17 residues. Germline V gene data show CDR1 as SGHNT and CDR2 as YYREEE (reference sequence). V was clipped by 10 bases and J by 0 bases, with 23 bases between them. CDR3 protein: CADPGGAGAGSGNTIYF. CDR3 nucleotide sequence: TGTGCCGATCCTGGGGGGGCGGGGGCTGGCTCTGGAAACACCATATATTTT.

V usage is TRBV29-1 and J usage is TRBJ2-6; TRBD1 matches 10 bases. Germline assignment: CDR1 SQVTM and CDR2 ANQGSEA. This CDR3 is 17 amino acids long. The V gene end was trimmed by 6 bases and the J gene end by 3 bases; junction bases not matched to a gene: 11. CDR3 nucleotide sequence: TGCAGCGTCCCGGGGGGACAGGGGACTCTTGGGGCCAACGTCCTGACTTTC. It encodes CSVPGGQGTLGANVLTF. The whole variable domain, remainder taken from reference TRBV29-1 and TRBJ2-6, is SAVISQKPSRDICQRGTSLTIQCQVDSQVTMMFWYRQQPGQSLTLIATANQGSEATYESGFVIDKFPISRPNLTFSTLTVSNMSPEDSSIYLCSVPGGQGTLGANVLTFGAGSRLTVL.

The J gene is TRBJ2-7, the V gene TRBV15; 11 bases line up with TRBD2. The length of the CDR3 is 17 residues. J was trimmed by 2 bases and V by 0 bases; bases with no gene match: 6. Germline V gene sequence: CDR1 LNHNV, CDR2 YYDKDF (reference sequence). The CDR3 is CATSRDPPGLAAYEQYF. CDR3 nucleotide sequence: TGTGCCACCAGCAGAGACCCCCCGGGACTAGCGGCCTACGAGCAGTACTTC.

V usage is TRBV5-1 and J usage is TRBJ2-1, with 11 bases matching TRBD2. J lost 8 bases, V lost 5 bases, and 9 bases had no gene match. This CDR3 region has 15 residues. Germline values: CDR1 SGHRS, CDR2 YFSETQ. CDR3 in DNA: TGCGCCAGCAGTTTAGCGGGAGGGCCGTTATATGAGCAGTTCTTC. Its protein is CASSLAGGPLYEQFF.

V gene TRBV7-9 combines with J gene TRBJ2-2; 7 nucleotides line up with TRBD2. The length of the CDR3 is 15 residues. The J segment lost 1 base and the V segment lost 10 bases, leaving 9 bases of the junction unmatched. The germline CDR1 and CDR2 sequences are SEHNR and FQNEAQ (reference sequence). The CDR3 region has the DNA TGTGCCACCCTGATGGCTAGCGGGAACACCGGGGAGCTGTTTTTT. It translates to CATLMASGNTGELFF.

This sequence joins TRBV28 and TRBJ1-5, with D perhaps matching TRBD1 (5 bases). Per germline, CDR1 MDHEN and CDR2 SYDVKM. CDR3 size: 16 residues. V was trimmed by 5 bases and J by 9 bases, leaving 23 bases between them. CDR3 sequence reads: CASSPPLGGGGGPQHF. The CDR3 DNA is TGTGCCAGCAGTCCCCCCTTGGGCGGCGGGGGGGGGCCCCAGCATTTT.

The genes are TRBV6-5 and TRBJ2-6; 8 nucleotides line up with TRBD1. Per the germline V gene, CDR1 is MNHEY and CDR2 is SVGAGI. With V trimmed by 8 bases and J by 0 bases, 3 bases remained unmatched. The CDR3 length is 15 residues. The CDR3 nucleotides are TGTGCCAGCGGGGGACAGGCCTCTGGGGCCAACGTCCTGACTTTC. It specifies CASGGQASGANVLTF.

The chain carries TRBV11-2 and TRBJ2-1; D gene uncertain. Germline CDR1 is SGHAT and CDR2 is FQNNGV. The CDR3 contains 14 residues. V lost 3 bases and J lost 7, with 13 bases in between. The CDR3 DNA is TGTGCCAGCAGCTTTCCCCGGAGCCCGAATGAGCAGTTCTTC. This encodes CASSFPRSPNEQFF.